Shown below are 16 T cell receptor beta chains from a single sample sequenced in a study of early T cells in non-severe SARS-CoV-2 infection. TCRdb analysed the 5' RACE reads with MiXCR anew, one entry per CDR3 protein. The table lists around 58,000 distinct CDR3 sequences, around 7.7% of them singletons, with 10% to 13% in the top ten. Sequences were derived from whole blood, sampled at baseline. These receptors all come from an adult who was a healthcare worker with PCR-confirmed SARS-CoV-2 infection or an uninfected control (not recorded which).

The table lists this clonotype with a few counts. The chain combines TRBV18 with TRBJ2-4, with 8 bases matching TRBD2. This CDR3 contains 14 residues. Germline V gene lookup returns CDR1 KGHSH and CDR2 LQKENI. With 0 bases clipped from V and 8 bases from J, the junction kept 3 bases outside the gene matches. The CDR3 nucleotides are TGTGCCAGCTCACCACCAAGCGGGAGTGACATTCAGTACTTC. It specifies CASSPPSGSDIQYF.

The table lists this clonotype with a few counts. The chain has TRBV13 and TRBJ2-1, with 12 bases that match TRBD2. The CDR3 contains 14 residues. V shed 5 bases and J 6 bases; nucleotides not matched to a gene: 2. The V gene's germline CDR1 is PRHDT and CDR2 FYEKMQ (reference sequence). Written as DNA, the CDR3 is TGTGCCAGCAGCAAGACTAGCGGGAGCAATGAGCAGTTCTTC. Its protein product is CASSKTSGSNEQFF.

This clonotype showed up just a few times. The chain joins TRBV7-9 to TRBJ2-3, with TRBD2 identical over 10 bases. With 2 bases clipped from V and 2 bases from J, the junction kept 4 bases outside the gene matches. Germline CDR1 reads SEHNR; CDR2 reads FQNEAQ (reference sequence). The CDR3 is made up of 16 amino acids. CDR3 DNA sequence: TGTGCCAGCAGCTTATTTACTAGCGGGACCACAGATACGCAGTATTTT. It codes for CASSLFTSGTTDTQYF.

This clonotype was seen ten or more times. The CDR3 DNA sequence: TGTGCCAGCAGTTACTCGAGTGACAGGGAAGCTTTCTTT. This encodes CASSYSSDREAFF. This rearrangement joins TRBV6-5 to TRBJ1-1, with D maybe TRBD1 (6 bases). Trimming took 0 bases from V and 8 from J, leaving 10 bases between them. CDR3 length equals 13 residues. Germline CDR1 is MNHEY and CDR2 is SVGAGI.

The rearrangement links TRBV27 to TRBJ1-2; D remains ambiguous. Germline CDR1 reads MNHEY; CDR2 reads SMNVEV (reference sequence). Trimming took 1 base from V and 2 from J, leaving 8 bases between them. This CDR3 has 14 residues. The CDR3 spells CASSLWPLNYGYTF. CDR3 nucleotides: TGTGCCAGCAGTTTATGGCCGCTCAACTATGGCTACACCTTC.

This clonotype was seen at least ten times. This chain connects TRBV6-2 or TRBV6-3 to TRBJ2-3; possibly TRBD1 for D (5 bases). Germline V lookup: CDR1 MNHEY, CDR2 SVGEGT. V shed 7 bases and J shed 2 bases, with 10 bases lying between them. The CDR3 covers 13 residues. CDR3 DNA sequence: TGTGCCAGCACCGCAGGGCACACAGATACGCAGTATTTT. Translated: CASTAGHTDTQYF.

V is TRBV6-1 and J is TRBJ2-7; 10 bases map to TRBD1. CDR3 length equals 15 residues. CDR1 and CDR2 from the germline V gene are MNHNS and SASEGT. The ends lost 2 bases at V and 6 bases at J; junction bases unmatched: 7. The CDR3: CASSEFETGGLEQYF. The CDR3, as DNA: TGTGCCAGCAGTGAATTTGAGACAGGGGGCCTCGAGCAGTACTTC.

The chain uses TRBV7-9 and TRBJ1-2; D might be TRBD1 (6 bases). The V gene lost 3 bases and the J gene lost 7 bases, with 15 bases spanning the gap. The CDR3 loop spans 14 amino acids. In germline, CDR1 is SEHNR, CDR2 FQNEAQ (reference sequence). In DNA form, the CDR3 reads TGTGCCAGCAGCTTTTCCCCGGGGGCGCTTGGCTACACCTTC. This gives the protein CASSFSPGALGYTF.

The chain has TRBV6-2 or TRBV6-3 and TRBJ1-1; the D is unclear. The V end lost 10 bases, the J end lost 6 bases, and 9 bases lay between the germline ends. Per the germline V gene, CDR1 is MNHEY and CDR2 is SVGEGT. The CDR3 sequence is 10 residues long. The CDR3 region is CATIGPEAFF. CDR3 bases: TGTGCCACCATCGGGCCTGAAGCTTTCTTT.

This clonotype was observed at least ten times. V is TRBV20-1 and J is TRBJ2-4, with a weak D call TRBD2 (6 bases). V lost 3 bases, J lost 8 bases, and 26 bases lay in between. Germline V CDR1 and CDR2: DFQATT, SNEGSKA (reference sequence). The CDR3 is made up of 17 amino acids. CDR3 sequence (DNA): TGCAGTGCTAGCGTTCTCTTTGCGGGATGGGGCGACGACATTCAGTACTTC. As protein: CSASVLFAGWGDDIQYF.

This clonotype was seen at least ten times. CDR3 region: CASSFPTGRSYEQYF. CDR3 sequence (DNA): TGTGCCAGCAGTTTCCCGACAGGGAGGTCCTACGAGCAGTACTTC. The chain has TRBV28 and TRBJ2-7; tentatively, D is TRBD1 (7 bases). With 3 bases removed from V and 1 base from J, the gap between germline ends came to 13 bases. The CDR3 sequence is 15 residues long. CDR1 is MDHEN and CDR2 is SYDVKM in the germline V gene.

The rearrangement links TRBV10-1 to TRBJ2-5, with 8 bases aligning to TRBD1. Per germline, CDR1 WNHNN and CDR2 SYGVQD (reference sequence). The V gene end was trimmed by 5 bases and the J gene end by 5 bases; junction bases not matched to a gene: 4. The CDR3 sequence is 13 residues long. CDR3 sequence reads: CASSTGQGETQYF. The CDR3 nucleotides read TGCGCCAGCAGTACTGGACAGGGTGAGACCCAGTACTTC.

The rearrangement joins TRBV4-3 to TRBJ2-2; maybe TRBD2 (6 bases). The ends were cut back, 5 bases at V and 4 bases at J, with 8 bases in the middle. Germline CDR1 is LGHNA and CDR2 is YSLEER. The CDR3 spans 13 residues. The CDR3 DNA follows: TGCGCCAGCAGCTACGGGGGCACCGGGGAGCTGTTTTTT. It codes for CASSYGGTGELFF.

CDR3 sequence: CASSFRTGTVDEQYF. The CDR3 nucleotides read TGTGCCAGCAGTTTTCGGACAGGTACAGTGGACGAGCAGTACTTC. This chain uses TRBV28 with TRBJ2-7, with 7 bases that match TRBD1. The CDR3 runs 15 residues. Germline V CDR1 and CDR2: MDHEN, SYDVKM. The ends lost 3 bases at V and 5 bases at J; junction bases unmatched: 10.

There are many counts of this clonotype. J is TRBJ2-1 and V is TRBV7-6, with D maybe TRBD2 (5 bases). The CDR3 contains 14 residues. V was trimmed by 5 bases and J by 4 bases, leaving 12 bases between them. CDR1 is SGHVS and CDR2 is FNYEAQ in the germline V gene. The CDR3 spells CASSPLDSYNEQFF. The CDR3, as DNA: TGTGCCAGCAGCCCCCTGGACTCGTACAATGAGCAGTTCTTC.

Many counts were recorded for this clonotype. This chain links TRBV27 with TRBJ2-7; D ambiguous. Looked up from germline, CDR1 is MNHEY and CDR2 is SMNVEV (reference sequence). The CDR3 extends over 11 amino acids. The V end lost 8 bases, the J end lost 3 bases, and 8 bases lay between the germline ends. The CDR3, as DNA: TGTGCCAGCTCCAGTAACTACGAGCAGTACTTC. Amino acid sequence: CASSSNYEQYF.